The clone carrying this T cell receptor beta chain occurred once. The antigen is unknown. This sample is part of a study of PD-1 blockade in classical Hodgkin lymphoma. TCRdb's copy holds only in-frame clones and misses some; the assay was immunoSEQ multiplex PCR. The sample gives around 60,000 clones, roughly nine tenths of which show up once; around 8% is in the top ten. V was shortened by 0 bases and J by 2 bases, with 8 bases between the two germline ends. The germline CDR1 and CDR2 sequences are SGHNT and YYREEE (reference sequence). The CDR3 is 14 amino acids. Findings and limits, study-wide: Relative to healthy donors, newly diagnosed patients reportedly had lower baseline TCR diversity, which was reported as lower still in relapsed/refractory patients. Similar baseline diversity was found in complete responders and newly diagnosed patients. With respect to the repertoire differences, their causes, possibly disease activity or prior therapy, remain undefined.

As to time point: cycle 4 day 1 (C4D1), after less than seven weeks of nivolumab. Each patient's relapse followed autologous stem cell transplantation, and brentuximab vedotin exposure varied. When best responses were assessed, they were complete response, partial response or progressive disease. The V gene is TRBV5-4, the J gene TRBJ2-5; D is perhaps TRBD1 (5 bases). The receptor comes from a human donor with classical Hodgkin lymphoma. The sequencing here drew on peripheral blood mononuclear cells (PBMCs), taken before the fourth cycle of nivolumab. Here the CDR3 reads CASSLGTSQETQYF. For the CDR3, the DNA is TGTGCCAGCAGCTTGGGGACATCTCAAGAGACCCAGTACTTC.